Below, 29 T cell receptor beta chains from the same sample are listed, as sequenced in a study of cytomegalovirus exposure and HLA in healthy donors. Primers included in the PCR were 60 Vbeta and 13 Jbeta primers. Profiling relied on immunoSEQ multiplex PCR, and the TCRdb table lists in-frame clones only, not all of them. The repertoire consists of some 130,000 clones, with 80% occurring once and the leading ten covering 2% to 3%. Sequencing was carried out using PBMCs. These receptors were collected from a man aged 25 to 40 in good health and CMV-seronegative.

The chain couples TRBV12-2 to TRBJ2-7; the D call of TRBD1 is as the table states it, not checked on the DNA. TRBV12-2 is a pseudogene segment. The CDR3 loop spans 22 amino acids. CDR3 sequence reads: CASRRGTGYWIGPRWSSYEQYF. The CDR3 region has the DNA TGTGCAAGTCGGCGCGGGACAGGGTATTGGATTGGCCCCCGATGGAGCTCCTACGAGCAGTACTTC.

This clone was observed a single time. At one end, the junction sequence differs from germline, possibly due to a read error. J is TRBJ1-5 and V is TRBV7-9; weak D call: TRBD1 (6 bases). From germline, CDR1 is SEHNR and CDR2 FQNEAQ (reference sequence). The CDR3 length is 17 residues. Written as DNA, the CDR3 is TGTTCCAGCAGCTCAGATCTTAAACAGGGAAGGAATCAGCCCCAGCATTTT. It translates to CSSSSDLKQGRNQPQHF.

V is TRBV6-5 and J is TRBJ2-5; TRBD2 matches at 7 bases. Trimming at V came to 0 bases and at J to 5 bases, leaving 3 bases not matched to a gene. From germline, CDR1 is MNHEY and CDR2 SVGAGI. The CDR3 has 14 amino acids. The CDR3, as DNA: TGTGCCAGCAGTTACTCATCACTAGCGGAGACCCAGTACTTC. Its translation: CASSYSSLAETQYF.

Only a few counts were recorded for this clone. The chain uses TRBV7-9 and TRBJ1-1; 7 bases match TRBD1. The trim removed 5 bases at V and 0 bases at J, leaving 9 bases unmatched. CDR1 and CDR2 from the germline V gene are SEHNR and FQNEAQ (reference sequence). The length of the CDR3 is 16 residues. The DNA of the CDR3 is TGTGCCAGCAGCCCCACAGGGGCGGATATGAACACTGAAGCTTTCTTT. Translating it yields CASSPTGADMNTEAFF.

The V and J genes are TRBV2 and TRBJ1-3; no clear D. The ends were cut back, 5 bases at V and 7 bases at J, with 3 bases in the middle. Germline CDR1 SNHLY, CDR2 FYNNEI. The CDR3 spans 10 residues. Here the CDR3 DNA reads TGTGCCAGCAGTTATAACACCATATATTTT. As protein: CASSYNTIYF.

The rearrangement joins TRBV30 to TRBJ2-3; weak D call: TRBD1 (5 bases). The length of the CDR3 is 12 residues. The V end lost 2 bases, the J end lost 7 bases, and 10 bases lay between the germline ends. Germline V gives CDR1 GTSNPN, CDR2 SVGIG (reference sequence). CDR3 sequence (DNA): TGTGCCTGGAGTATAGGGGAATATACGCAGTATTTT. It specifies CAWSIGEYTQYF.

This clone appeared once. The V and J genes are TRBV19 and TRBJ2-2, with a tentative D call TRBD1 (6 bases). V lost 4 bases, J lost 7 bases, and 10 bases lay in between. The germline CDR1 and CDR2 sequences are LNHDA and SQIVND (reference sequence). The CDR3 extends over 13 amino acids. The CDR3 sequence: CASSKQGGGELFF. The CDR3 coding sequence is TGTGCCAGTAGTAAACAGGGTGGCGGGGAGCTGTTTTTT.

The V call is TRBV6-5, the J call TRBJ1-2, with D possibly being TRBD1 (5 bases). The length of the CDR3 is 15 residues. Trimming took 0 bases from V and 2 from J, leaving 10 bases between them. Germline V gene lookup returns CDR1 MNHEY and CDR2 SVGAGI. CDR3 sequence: CASSYSSAGNYGYTF. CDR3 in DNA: TGTGCCAGCAGTTACTCCTCCGCAGGGAACTATGGCTACACCTTC.

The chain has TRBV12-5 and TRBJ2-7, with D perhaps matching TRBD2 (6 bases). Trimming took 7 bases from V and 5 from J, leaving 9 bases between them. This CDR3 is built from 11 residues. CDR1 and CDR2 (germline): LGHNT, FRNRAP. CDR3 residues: CASAPGDEQYF. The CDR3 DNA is TGTGCTAGTGCCCCGGGGGACGAGCAGTACTTC.

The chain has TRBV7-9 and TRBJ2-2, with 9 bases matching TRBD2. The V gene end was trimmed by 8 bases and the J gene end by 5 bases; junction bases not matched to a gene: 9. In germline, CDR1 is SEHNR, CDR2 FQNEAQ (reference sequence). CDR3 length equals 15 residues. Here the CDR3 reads CASAIPSGATGELFF. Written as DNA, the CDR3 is TGTGCCAGCGCAATTCCTAGCGGGGCGACCGGGGAGCTGTTTTTT.

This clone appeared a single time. CDR3 DNA: TGTGCCAGCAGCTCCCAGGGGGACAGGGTCTACGAGCAGTACTTC. It translates to CASSSQGDRVYEQYF. The rearrangement joins TRBV7-2 to TRBJ2-7; 9 nucleotides match TRBD1. J lost 3 bases, V lost 4 bases, and 7 bases had no gene match. The CDR3 spans 15 residues. CDR1 SGHTA and CDR2 FQGNSA come from the germline V gene.

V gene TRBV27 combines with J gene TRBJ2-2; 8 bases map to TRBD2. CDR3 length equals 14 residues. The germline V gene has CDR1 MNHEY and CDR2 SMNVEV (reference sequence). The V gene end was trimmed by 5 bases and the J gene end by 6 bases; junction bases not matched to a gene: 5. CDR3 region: CASSVGLGSGELFF. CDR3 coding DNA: TGTGCCAGCAGTGTGGGACTAGGTTCCGGGGAGCTGTTTTTT.

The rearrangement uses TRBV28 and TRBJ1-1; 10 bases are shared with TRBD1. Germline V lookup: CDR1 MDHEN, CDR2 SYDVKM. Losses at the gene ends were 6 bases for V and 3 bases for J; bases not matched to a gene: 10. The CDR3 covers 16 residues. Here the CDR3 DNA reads TGTGCCAGCAGCCTTTCGACAGGGGGCCGGGACACTGAAGCTTTCTTT. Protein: CASSLSTGGRDTEAFF.

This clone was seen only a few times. CDR3 sequence: CASSLVVRKYTEAFF. The CDR3 region has the DNA TGTGCCAGCAGCTTAGTTGTCAGGAAATACACTGAAGCTTTCTTT. This chain uses TRBV7-9 with TRBJ1-1; D is unclear. The CDR3 is 15 residues long. V lost 1 base and J lost 3, with 12 bases in between. Germline V CDR1 and CDR2: SEHNR, FQNEAQ (reference sequence).

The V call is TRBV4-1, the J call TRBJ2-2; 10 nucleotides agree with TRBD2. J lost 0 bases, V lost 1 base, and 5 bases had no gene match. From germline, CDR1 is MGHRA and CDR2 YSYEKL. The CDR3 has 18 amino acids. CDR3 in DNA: TGCGCCAGCAGCCAAGGGCTAGCGGGAGTTACGAACACCGGGGAGCTGTTTTTT. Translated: CASSQGLAGVTNTGELFF.

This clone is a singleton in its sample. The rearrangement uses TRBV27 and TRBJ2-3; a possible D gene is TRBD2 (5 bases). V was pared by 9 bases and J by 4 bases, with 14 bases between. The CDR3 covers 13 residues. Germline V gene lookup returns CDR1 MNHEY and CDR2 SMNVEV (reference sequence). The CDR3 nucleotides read TGTGCCAGTAGAAGCGGTTTGCCAGATACGCAGTATTTT. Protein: CASRSGLPDTQYF.

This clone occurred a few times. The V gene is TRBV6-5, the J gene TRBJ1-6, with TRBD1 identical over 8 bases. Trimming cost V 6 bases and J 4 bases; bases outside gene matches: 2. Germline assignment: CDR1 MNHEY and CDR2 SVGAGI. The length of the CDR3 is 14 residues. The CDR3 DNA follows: TGTGCCAGCAGACGACAGGGGTATAATTCACCCCTCCACTTT. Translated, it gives CASRRQGYNSPLHF.

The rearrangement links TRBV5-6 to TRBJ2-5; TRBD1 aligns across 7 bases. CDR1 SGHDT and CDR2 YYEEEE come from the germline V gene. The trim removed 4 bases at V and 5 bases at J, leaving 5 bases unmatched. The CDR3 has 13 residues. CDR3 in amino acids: CASSPTGVETQYF. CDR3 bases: TGTGCCAGCAGCCCTACAGGGGTTGAGACCCAGTACTTC. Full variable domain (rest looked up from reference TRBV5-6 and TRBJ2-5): DAGVTQSPTHLIKTRGQQVTLRCSPKSGHDTVSWYQQALGQGPQFIFQYYEEEERQRGNFPDRFSGHQFPNYSSELNVNALLLGDSALYLCASSPTGVETQYFGPGTRLLVL.

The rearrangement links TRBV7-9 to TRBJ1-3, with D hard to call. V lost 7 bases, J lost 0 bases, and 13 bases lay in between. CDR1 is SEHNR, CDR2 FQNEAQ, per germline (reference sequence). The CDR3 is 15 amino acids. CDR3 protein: CASTTPPSSGNTIYF. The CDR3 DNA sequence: TGTGCCAGCACGACTCCACCAAGCTCTGGAAACACCATATATTTT.

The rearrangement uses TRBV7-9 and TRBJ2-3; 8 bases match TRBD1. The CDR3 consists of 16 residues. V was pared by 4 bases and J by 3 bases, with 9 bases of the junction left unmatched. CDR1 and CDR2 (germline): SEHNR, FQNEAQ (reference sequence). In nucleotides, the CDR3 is TGTGCCAGCAGCTACCAACGCGGACAGGGTACAGATACGCAGTATTTT. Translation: CASSYQRGQGTDTQYF. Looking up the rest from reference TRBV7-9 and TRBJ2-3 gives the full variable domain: DTGVSQNPRHKITKRGQNVTFRCDPISEHNRLYWYRQTLGQGPEFLTYFQNEAQLEKSRLLSDRFSAERPKGSFSTLEIQRTEQGDSAMYLCASSYQRGQGTDTQYFGPGTRLTVL.

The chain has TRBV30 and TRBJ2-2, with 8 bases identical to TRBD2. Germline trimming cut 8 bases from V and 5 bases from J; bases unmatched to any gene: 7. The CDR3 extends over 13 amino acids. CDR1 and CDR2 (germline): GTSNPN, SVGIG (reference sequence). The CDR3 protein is CAGSGIGTGELFF. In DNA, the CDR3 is TGTGCCGGTAGCGGGATTGGGACCGGGGAGCTGTTTTTT.

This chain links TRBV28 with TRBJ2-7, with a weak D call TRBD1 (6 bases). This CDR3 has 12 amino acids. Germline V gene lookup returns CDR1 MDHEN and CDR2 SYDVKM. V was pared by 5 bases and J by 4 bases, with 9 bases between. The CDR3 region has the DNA TGTGCCAGCAGTCCGCAGGGGTACGAGCAGTACTTC. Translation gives CASSPQGYEQYF.

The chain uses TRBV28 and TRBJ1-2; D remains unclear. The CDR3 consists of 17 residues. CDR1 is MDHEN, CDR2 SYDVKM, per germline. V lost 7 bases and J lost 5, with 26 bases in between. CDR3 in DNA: TGTGCCAGCAATAGAGTCGTCCGGAGTATTGACGATTATGGCTACACCTTC. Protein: CASNRVVRSIDDYGYTF.

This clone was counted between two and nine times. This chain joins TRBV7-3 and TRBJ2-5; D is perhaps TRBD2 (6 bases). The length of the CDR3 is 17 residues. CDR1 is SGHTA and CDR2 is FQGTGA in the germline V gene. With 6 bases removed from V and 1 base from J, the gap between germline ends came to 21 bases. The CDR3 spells CASRSMGGGMRQETQYF. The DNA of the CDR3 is TGTGCCAGCAGGTCCATGGGTGGGGGGATGCGCCAAGAGACCCAGTACTTC.

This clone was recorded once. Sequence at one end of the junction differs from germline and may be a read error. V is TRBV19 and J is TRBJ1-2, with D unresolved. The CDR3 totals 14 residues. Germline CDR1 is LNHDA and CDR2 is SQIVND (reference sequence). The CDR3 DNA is TGTGCCAGTAGTAGGTCCCTAGTTGACTATGACTACACCTTC. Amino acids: CASSRSLVDYDYTF.

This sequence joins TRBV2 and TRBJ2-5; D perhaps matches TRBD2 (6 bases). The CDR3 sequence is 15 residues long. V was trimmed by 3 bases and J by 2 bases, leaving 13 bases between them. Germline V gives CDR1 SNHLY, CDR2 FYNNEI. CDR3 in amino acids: CASSEASAVQETQYF. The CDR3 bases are TGTGCCAGCAGTGAGGCTAGCGCTGTACAAGAGACCCAGTACTTC.

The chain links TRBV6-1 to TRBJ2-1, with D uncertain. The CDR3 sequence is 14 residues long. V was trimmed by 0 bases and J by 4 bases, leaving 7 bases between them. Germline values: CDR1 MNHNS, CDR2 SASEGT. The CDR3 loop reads CASSEASIYNEQFF. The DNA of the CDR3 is TGTGCCAGCAGTGAAGCGAGCATTTACAATGAGCAGTTCTTC.

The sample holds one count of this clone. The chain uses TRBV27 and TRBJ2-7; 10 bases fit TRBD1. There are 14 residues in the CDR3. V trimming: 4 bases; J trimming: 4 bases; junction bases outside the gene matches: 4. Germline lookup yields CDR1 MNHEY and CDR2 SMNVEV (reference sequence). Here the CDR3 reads CASSYGTGVYEQYF. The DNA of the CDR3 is TGTGCCAGCAGTTACGGGACAGGGGTTTACGAGCAGTACTTC.

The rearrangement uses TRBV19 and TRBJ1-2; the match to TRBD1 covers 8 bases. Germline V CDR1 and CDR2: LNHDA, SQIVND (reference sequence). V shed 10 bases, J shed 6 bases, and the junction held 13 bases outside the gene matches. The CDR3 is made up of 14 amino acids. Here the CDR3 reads CATQGAPEIDGYTF. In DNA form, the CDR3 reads TGTGCCACCCAGGGGGCGCCGGAAATTGATGGCTACACCTTC.